Below are 7 T cell receptor beta chains sequenced from a single sample in a study of cytomegalovirus exposure and HLA in healthy donors. Use of 60 Vbeta and 13 Jbeta primers characterized the PCR. Assay used: immunoSEQ multiplex PCR; TCRdb lists only in-frame clones, some missing. The table lists 190,000 or so clones, around 75% of them singletons, with roughly 0.4% in the top ten. Sequenced sample: PBMCs. These receptors all come from a male donor in good health and CMV-seropositive.

The chain has TRBV4-1 and TRBJ2-5; D is possibly TRBD1 (6 bases). Looked up from germline, CDR1 is MGHRA and CDR2 is YSYEKL. This CDR3 is built from 13 residues. V was cut by 4 bases and J by 2 bases, with 8 bases left in between. CDR3 in amino acids: CASSRGPQETQYF. The DNA for the CDR3 is TGCGCCAGCAGCCGGGGGCCACAAGAGACCCAGTACTTC.

This clone has a single count. The J gene is TRBJ2-1, the V gene TRBV7-9; D is perhaps TRBD2 (5 bases). The length of the CDR3 is 15 residues. Trimming cost V 6 bases and J 10 bases, with 22 bases left between them. The germline V gene encodes CDR1 SEHNR and CDR2 FQNEAQ (reference sequence). The DNA of the CDR3 is TGTGCCAGCAGTGGGCGCGAGGGTTGGTTCGGGGAGCAGTTCTTC. Translated, it gives CASSGREGWFGEQFF. Filled out from reference TRBV7-9 and TRBJ2-1, the complete variable domain reads DTGVSQNPRHKITKRGQNVTFRCDPISEHNRLYWYRQTLGQGPEFLTYFQNEAQLEKSRLLSDRFSAERPKGSFSTLEIQRTEQGDSAMYLCASSGREGWFGEQFFGPGTRLTVL.

The chain carries TRBV7-5 and TRBJ2-5; the table's D call of TRBD1 was not tested on the DNA. TRBV7-5 is listed as a pseudogene. The CDR3 is 17 residues long. The CDR3 protein is CARSSRDREDLRETQYF. The CDR3 coding sequence is TGTGCCAGAAGCTCCCGGGACAGGGAGGACCTACGGGAGACCCAGTACTTC.

The chain links TRBV6-5 to TRBJ2-7; D is perhaps TRBD1 (6 bases). The CDR3 runs to 13 residues. Germline V CDR1 and CDR2: MNHEY, SVGAGI. V was shortened by 5 bases and J by 2 bases, with 10 bases between the two germline ends. DNA of the CDR3: TGTGCCAGCAGTGGACAGCCAGCCTACGAGCAGTACTTC. Protein product: CASSGQPAYEQYF.

The V and J genes are TRBV11-3 and TRBJ2-7, with TRBD2 identical over 13 bases. V dropped 5 bases and J dropped 4; count of bases not matched to a gene: 8. This CDR3 spans 16 amino acids. Per germline, CDR1 SGHNT and CDR2 YENEEA. CDR3 nucleotide sequence: TGTGCCAGCAGCGGAGGAGGGACTAGCGGGGTTTACGAGCAGTACTTC. This sequence encodes CASSGGGTSGVYEQYF.

In this sample, this clone turned up a few times. V usage is TRBV18 and J usage is TRBJ2-1; 11 nucleotides agree with TRBD2. The CDR3 extends over 16 amino acids. CDR1 and CDR2 (germline): KGHSH, LQKENI. The V segment lost 3 bases and the J segment 2 bases; nucleotides outside the gene matches: 3. The CDR3 loop reads CASSPGTSGTYNEQFF. CDR3 bases: TGTGCCAGCTCACCTGGGACTAGCGGTACCTACAATGAGCAGTTCTTC.

V is TRBV9 and J is TRBJ1-6, with D perhaps TRBD1 (6 bases). There are 17 residues in the CDR3. V lost 0 bases and J 5 bases, leaving 15 bases between the germline ends. CDR1 and CDR2 from the germline V gene are SGDLS and YYNGEE. The CDR3 bases are TGTGCCAGCAGCGTAGGTGGGGGGGCTTTCGATAATTCACCCCTCCACTTT. Its translation: CASSVGGGAFDNSPLHF.